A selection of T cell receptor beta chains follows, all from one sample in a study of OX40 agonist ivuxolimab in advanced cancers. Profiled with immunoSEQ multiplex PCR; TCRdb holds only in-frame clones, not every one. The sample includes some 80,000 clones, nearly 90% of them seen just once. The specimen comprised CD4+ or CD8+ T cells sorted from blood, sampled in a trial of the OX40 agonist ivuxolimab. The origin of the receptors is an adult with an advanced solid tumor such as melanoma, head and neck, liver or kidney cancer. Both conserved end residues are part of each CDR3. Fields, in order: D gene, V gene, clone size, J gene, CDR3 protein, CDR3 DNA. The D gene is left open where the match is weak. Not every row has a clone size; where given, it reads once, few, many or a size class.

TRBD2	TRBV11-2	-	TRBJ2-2	CASSVSGDKTGELFF	TGTGCCAGCAGCGTTAGCGGGGATAAGACCGGGGAGCTGTTTTTT
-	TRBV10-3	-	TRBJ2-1	CAISRQEGLYNEQFF	TGTGCCATCAGTCGGCAGGAGGGCCTTTACAATGAGCAGTTCTTC
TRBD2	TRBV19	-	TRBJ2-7	CASRRGLGAHYEQYF	TGTGCCAGTAGGCGGGGACTAGGAGCCCACTACGAGCAGTACTTC
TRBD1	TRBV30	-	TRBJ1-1	CAWSTGQANTEAFF	TGTGCCTGGAGTACGGGACAGGCGAACACTGAAGCTTTCTTT
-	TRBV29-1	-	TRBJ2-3	CSLSATSTDTQYF	TGCAGCCTTAGCGCTACTAGCACAGATACGCAGTATTTT
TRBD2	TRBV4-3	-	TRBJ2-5	CASSRRLAGAPTETQYF	TGCGCCAGCAGCCGCCGACTAGCGGGGGCCCCGACCGAGACCCAGTACTTC
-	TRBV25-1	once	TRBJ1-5	CASSEYADNQPQHF	TGTGCCAGCAGTGAATACGCCGACAATCAGCCCCAGCATTTT
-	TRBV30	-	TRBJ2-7	CAVREGQNYEQYF	TGTGCCGTTCGTGAGGGGCAGAACTACGAGCAGTACTTC
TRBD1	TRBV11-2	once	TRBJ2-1	CASSITGQGYNEQFF	TGTGCCAGCAGCATAACGGGACAGGGTTACAATGAGCAGTTCTTC
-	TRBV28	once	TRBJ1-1	CASSRPGEMNTEAFF	TGTGCCAGCAGCCGCCCGGGGGAGATGAACACTGAAGCTTTCTTT
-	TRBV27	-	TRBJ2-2	CASSQSHGFGGELFF	TGTGCCAGCAGCCAAAGTCACGGGTTTGGCGGGGAGCTGTTTTTT
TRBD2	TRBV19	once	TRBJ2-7	CASSTRSSGSYEQYF	TGTGCCAGTAGTACACGGAGTAGCGGGAGCTACGAGCAGTACTTC
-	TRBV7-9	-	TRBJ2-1	CASSLGRLHEQFF	TGTGCCAGCAGCTTAGGGCGGCTACATGAGCAGTTCTTC
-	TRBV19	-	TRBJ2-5	CASREGGIEETQYF	TGTGCCAGTAGGGAGGGTGGCATTGAAGAGACCCAGTACTTC
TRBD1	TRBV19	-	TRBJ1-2	CASSTGTGGTYGYTF	TGTGCCAGTAGTACAGGGACAGGGGGCACCTATGGCTACACCTTC
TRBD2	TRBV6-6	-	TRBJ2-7	CASSWGGDAYEQYF	TGTGCCAGCAGTTGGGGGGGGGATGCCTACGAGCAGTACTTC
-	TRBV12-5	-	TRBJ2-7	CASGLGRAYEQYF	TGTGCTAGTGGTTTGGGCAGGGCCTACGAGCAGTACTTC
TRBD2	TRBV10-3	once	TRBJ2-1	CATGLAGPNEQFF	TGTGCCACCGGACTAGCGGGTCCTAATGAGCAGTTCTTC
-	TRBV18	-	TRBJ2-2	CASSFIGELFF	TGTGCCAGCTCATTCATCGGGGAGCTGTTTTTT
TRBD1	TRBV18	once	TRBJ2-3	CASSPLPGTGGTDTQYF	TGTGCCAGCTCACCTCTACCCGGGACAGGGGGCACAGATACGCAGTATTTT
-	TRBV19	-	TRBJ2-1	CASSGYPQGNEQLF	TGTGCCAGTAGTGGATATCCACAGGGAAATGAGCAGCTCTTC
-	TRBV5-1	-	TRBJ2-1	CASSFGEARNEQFF	TGCGCCAGCAGCTTCGGGGAGGCACGGAATGAGCAGTTCTTC
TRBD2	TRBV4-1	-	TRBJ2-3	CASSPPAGLAGVKGTDTQYF	TGCGCCAGCAGCCCCCCCGCGGGACTAGCGGGGGTTAAGGGCACAGATACGCAGTATTTT
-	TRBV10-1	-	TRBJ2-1	CASSEGGDFRRGNEQFF	TGCGCCAGCAGTGAAGGAGGGGACTTTCGGAGGGGTAATGAGCAGTTCTTC
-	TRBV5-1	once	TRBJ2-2	CASSLYSQNTGELFF	TGCGCCAGCAGCTTGTACTCCCAAAACACCGGGGAGCTGTTTTTT
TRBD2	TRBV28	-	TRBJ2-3	CASSLRRGSTDTQYF	TGTGCCAGCAGTTTACGGCGGGGGAGCACAGATACGCAGTATTTT
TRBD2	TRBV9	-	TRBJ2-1	CASSVVASGGAIEQFF	TGTGCCAGCAGCGTAGTAGCTAGCGGGGGGGCTATTGAGCAGTTCTTC
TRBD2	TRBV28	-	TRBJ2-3	CASSAGLAARTQYF	TGTGCCAGCAGTGCGGGACTAGCGGCCAGGACGCAGTATTTT
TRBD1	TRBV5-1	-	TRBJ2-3	CASSLTRDRPSTDTQYF	TGCGCCAGCAGCTTGACCCGGGACAGACCTAGCACAGATACGCAGTATTTT
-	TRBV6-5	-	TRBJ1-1	CASSYSRKGNTEAFF	TGTGCCAGCAGTTACTCGAGGAAGGGGAACACTGAAGCTTTCTTT
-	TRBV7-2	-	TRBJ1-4	CASSQDRGEKLFF	TGTGCCAGCAGCCAGGACCGGGGTGAAAAACTGTTTTTT
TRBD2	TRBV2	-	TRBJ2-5	CASSGTNQETQYF	TGTGCCAGCAGCGGGACTAATCAAGAGACCCAGTACTTC
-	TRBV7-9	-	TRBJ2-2	CASSRAMNTGELFF	TGTGCCAGCAGCCGGGCGATGAACACCGGGGAGCTGTTTTTT
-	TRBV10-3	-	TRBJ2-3	CAISRESTDTQYF	TGTGCCATCAGTCGGGAGAGCACAGATACGCAGTATTTT
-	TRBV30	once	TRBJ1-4	CAWSPGMYEKLFF	TGTGCCTGGAGTCCGGGGATGTATGAAAAACTGTTTTTT
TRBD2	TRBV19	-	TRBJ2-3	CASRESGAGGDTQYF	TGTGCCAGTAGAGAAAGCGGGGCAGGAGGAGATACGCAGTATTTT
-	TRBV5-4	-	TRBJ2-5	CASSYQETQYF	TGTGCCAGCAGCTACCAAGAGACCCAGTACTTC
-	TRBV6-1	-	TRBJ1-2	CASTGTFYGYTF	TGTGCCAGCACCGGGACCTTTTATGGCTACACCTTC
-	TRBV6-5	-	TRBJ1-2	CASSTGSSLYGYTF	TGTGCCAGCAGTACAGGCTCCTCACTATATGGCTACACCTTC
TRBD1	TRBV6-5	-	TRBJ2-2	CASSLDRGRGELFF	TGTGCCAGCAGTCTGGACAGGGGGCGGGGGGAGCTGTTTTTT
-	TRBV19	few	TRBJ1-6	CASSDGAGGNSPLHF	TGTGCCAGTAGTGATGGGGCCGGGGGGAATTCACCCCTCCACTTT
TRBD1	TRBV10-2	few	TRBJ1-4	CASSDRGSEKLFF	TGCGCCAGCAGTGACAGGGGGAGTGAAAAACTGTTTTTT
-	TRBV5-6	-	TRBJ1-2	CASSFRPVVYGYTF	TGTGCCAGCAGCTTCCGGCCCGTGGTCTATGGCTACACCTTC
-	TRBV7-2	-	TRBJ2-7	CASSLGGREQYF	TGTGCCAGCAGCTTAGGGGGCAGGGAGCAGTACTTC
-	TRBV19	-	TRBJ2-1	CASSIGWGPGEQFF	TGTGCCAGTAGCATAGGGTGGGGGCCAGGGGAGCAGTTCTTC
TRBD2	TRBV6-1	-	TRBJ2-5	CASSRATSGGETQYF	TGTGCCAGCAGTCGAGCGACTAGCGGGGGGGAGACCCAGTACTTC
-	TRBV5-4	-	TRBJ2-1	CASSLLSRFNEQFF	TGTGCCAGCAGCTTATTGAGTCGATTCAATGAGCAGTTCTTC
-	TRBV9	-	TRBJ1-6	CASSAQGKKDSPLHF	TGTGCCAGCAGCGCTCAGGGGAAAAAGGATTCACCCCTCCACTTT
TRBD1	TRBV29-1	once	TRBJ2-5	CSVGETGLGTQYF	TGCAGCGTTGGTGAGACAGGGCTGGGGACCCAGTACTTC
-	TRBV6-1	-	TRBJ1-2	CASYLYGYTF	TGTGCCAGCTACCTCTATGGCTACACCTTC
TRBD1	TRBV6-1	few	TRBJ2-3	CASRKDRGRDTQYF	TGTGCCAGCAGAAAGGACAGGGGACGGGATACGCAGTATTTT
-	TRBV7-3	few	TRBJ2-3	CASSSVGRTDTQYF	TGTGCCAGCAGCTCAGTCGGTCGCACAGATACGCAGTATTTT
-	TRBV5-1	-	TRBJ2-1	CASTRGAGTTYNEQFF	TGCGCCAGCACCCGGGGCGCGGGAACTACCTACAATGAGCAGTTCTTC